The clone carrying this T cell receptor (beta chain) was seen only once. These data come from a study of blood T cell repertoires in COVID-19. Study as a whole: Samples came from the United States, Italy and Spain, spanning acute and convalescent COVID-19.

Original data processing: The authors estimated nucleated cell counts from reference gene primer amplification. The repertoire was sequenced with immunoSEQ multiplex PCR; TCRdb's copy has only in-frame clones and lacks some. The V and J calls and clone size come from that table; D and trimming were worked out from the DNA. This sample yields about 140,000 clones, of which roughly four fifths are seen a single time; roughly 1.6% belongs to the top ten. CDR1 is SGDLS and CDR2 is YYNGEE in the germline V gene. Germline trimming cut 4 bases from V and 12 bases from J; bases unmatched to any gene: 15. The length of the CDR3 is 15 residues.

V usage is TRBV9 and J usage is TRBJ2-1, with 8 positions matching TRBD2. Sequences were obtained from peripheral blood. The TCR sequence derives from a human donor in a cohort sampled during active COVID-19. The CDR3 DNA reads TGTGCCAGCAGCCCCGGGACTAGTGTCATTTGGGGGCAGTTCTTC. Translating it yields CASSPGTSVIWGQFF. Using reference TRBV9 and TRBJ2-1 for the parts outside the CDR3, the full variable domain is DSGVTQTPKHLITATGQRVTLRCSPRSGDLSVYWYQQSLDQGLQFLIQYYNGEERAKGNILERFSAQQFPDLHSELNLSSLELGDSALYFCASSPGTSVIWGQFFGPGTRLTVL.